This passage covers 32 T cell receptor beta chains from one sample sequenced in a study of T cells after yellow fever vaccination. MiXCR, applied by TCRdb to the 5' RACE reads, yields one record per CDR3 protein. The sample contains about 210,000 distinct CDR3 sequences, less than 7.5% of which appear only once. The source material was CD4+ T cells sorted from PBMCs, sampled on the day of the yellow fever booster vaccination. These receptor sequences come from a man between 25 and 39 years old who received the YFV17D yellow fever vaccine.

V and J are TRBV19 and TRBJ2-1; 7 bases are shared with TRBD1. Germline V lookup: CDR1 LNHDA, CDR2 SQIVND (reference sequence). CDR3 length equals 16 residues. V trimming: 9 bases; J trimming: 0 bases; junction bases outside the gene matches: 11. The CDR3 nucleotides are TGTGCCAGCACCAAGAACAGGGGAAGCTCCTACAATGAGCAGTTCTTC. As protein: CASTKNRGSSYNEQFF.

V is TRBV6-6 and J is TRBJ2-3; D may match TRBD1 or TRBD2 (6 bases each). The CDR3 is 13 amino acids. Trimming took 10 bases from V and 3 from J, leaving 14 bases between them. Per germline, CDR1 MNHNY and CDR2 SVGAGI (reference sequence). The chain's CDR3 is CATGGGWTDTQYF. CDR3 nucleotides: TGTGCCACCGGGGGCGGGTGGACAGATACGCAGTATTTT.

This clonotype was seen at least ten times. The chain combines TRBV20-1 with TRBJ2-7, with D possibly TRBD2 on 6 matching bases. Germline CDR1 is DFQATT and CDR2 is SNEGSKA (reference sequence). Trimming took off 5 bases at V and 2 bases at J, with 10 bases between the two ends. The CDR3 runs 12 residues. The CDR3 loop is CSAVAETYEQYF. DNA for the CDR3: TGCAGTGCTGTAGCGGAAACCTACGAGCAGTACTTC.

This clonotype came up a few times. The chain recombines TRBV7-2 with TRBJ2-4, with 14 bases aligning to TRBD2. The CDR3 is 17 residues long. Germline V lookup: CDR1 SGHTA, CDR2 FQGNSA. The V and J ends lost 6 bases and 5 bases, in that order; junction bases with no gene match: 9. The CDR3 DNA sequence: TGTGCCAGCAGATCAGGGACTAGCGGGAGTCGGGAAAACATTCAGTACTTC. Translation: CASRSGTSGSRENIQYF.

V gene TRBV7-2 combines with J gene TRBJ2-1, with D possibly matching TRBD2 (6 bases). The CDR3 consists of 16 residues. V was shortened by 2 bases and J by 7 bases, with 18 bases between the two germline ends. CDR1 is SGHTA, CDR2 FQGNSA, per germline. CDR3 protein: CASSLRRGSVGNEQFF. Written as DNA, the CDR3 is TGTGCCAGCAGCTTACGCCGGGGGTCGGTAGGGAATGAGCAGTTCTTC.

Here the CDR3 DNA reads TGCAGTGCTAGAGATTCGAAGGCGGGAGGGCAAGAGACCCAGTACTTC. Translating gives CSARDSKAGGQETQYF. J is TRBJ2-5 and V is TRBV20-1, with 9 bases that match TRBD2. Germline values: CDR1 DFQATT, CDR2 SNEGSKA (reference sequence). This CDR3 region has 16 residues. Trimming cost V 0 bases and J 2 bases; bases outside gene matches: 7.

The chain joins TRBV4-2 to TRBJ2-5, with 7 bases fitting TRBD1. There are 15 residues in the CDR3. Unmatched junction bases numbered 4, after V lost 1 base and J lost 2 bases. Germline V gives CDR1 LGHNA, CDR2 YNFKEQ. The DNA for the CDR3 is TGTGCCAGCAGCCAAGCGGACAGGCCTCAAGAGACCCAGTACTTC. The encoded protein is CASSQADRPQETQYF.

This clonotype was seen a handful of times. The genes are TRBV7-2 and TRBJ2-2, with 9 bases matching TRBD1. The junction had 3 bases not matched to a gene; V was cut back by 5 bases and J by 2 bases. The CDR3 is 15 residues long. Germline V gene sequence: CDR1 SGHTA, CDR2 FQGNSA. CDR3 bases: TGTGCCAGCAGCCTACAGGGGGCAAACACCGGGGAGCTGTTTTTT. Translating it yields CASSLQGANTGELFF.

This clonotype has a handful of counts. The rearrangement uses TRBV7-2 and TRBJ1-3; a weak D match, TRBD1 (6 bases). CDR1 and CDR2 (germline): SGHTA, FQGNSA. V lost 2 bases and J lost 0, with 11 bases in between. The CDR3 loop spans 16 amino acids. The chain's CDR3 is CASSLNGGRSGNTIYF. In DNA, the CDR3 is TGTGCCAGCAGCTTAAATGGGGGGCGCTCTGGAAACACCATATATTTT.

This chain connects TRBV5-5 to TRBJ2-5, with TRBD2 identical over 7 bases. The CDR3 extends over 14 amino acids. V dropped 5 bases and J dropped 4; count of bases not matched to a gene: 8. Germline V lookup: CDR1 SGHKS, CDR2 YYEKEE (reference sequence). The CDR3 DNA reads as TGTGCCAGCAGTTCCGGGACTAAAGTAGAGACCCAGTACTTC. Translation gives CASSSGTKVETQYF.

On this clonotype itself: Just one base apart from a much larger clone, this may be a read error. The chain employs TRBV2 and TRBJ2-4, with D maybe TRBD1 (5 bases). Between the trimmed V and J ends, which lost 3 bases and 4 bases, there was a span of 10 bases. This CDR3 region has 14 residues. CDR1 is SNHLY, CDR2 FYNNEI, per germline. The CDR3 sequence: CASSDGKGKNIQYF. The DNA for the CDR3 is TGTGCCAGCAGTGATGGCAAGGGGAAAAACATTCAGTACTTC. The complete variable domain, with remaining parts taken from reference TRBV2 and TRBJ2-4, reads EPEVTQTPSHQVTQMGQEVILRCVPISNHLYFYWYRQILGQKVEFLVSFYNNEISEKSEIFDDQFSVERPDGSNFTLKIRSTKLEDSAMYFCASSDGKGKNIQYFGAGTRLSVL.

This clonotype was seen many times. V and J are TRBV6-2 or TRBV6-3 and TRBJ2-3; possibly TRBD2 for D (6 bases). Per germline, CDR1 MNHEY and CDR2 SVGEGT. The CDR3 covers 15 residues. The V end was cut by 6 bases, the J end by 4 bases, with 17 bases between. CDR3 sequence (DNA): TGTGCCAGCAGACGGCCGGGAGATCGCCCAGATACGCAGTATTTT. This translates into CASRRPGDRPDTQYF.

In this sample, this clonotype turned up many times. The chain is built from TRBV12-3 or TRBV12-4 and TRBJ2-7, with 7 bases that match TRBD1. Germline trimming cut 2 bases from V and 2 bases from J; bases unmatched to any gene: 0. This CDR3 has 13 amino acids. Here the CDR3 DNA reads TGTGCCAGCAGTTTAACAGGGGCCTACGAGCAGTACTTC. It yields the protein CASSLTGAYEQYF.

The gene calls are TRBV20-1 and TRBJ2-3; tentative D call: TRBD1 (6 bases). V was cut by 0 bases and J by 2 bases, with 15 bases left in between. Germline CDR1 reads DFQATT; CDR2 reads SNEGSKA (reference sequence). There are 16 residues in the CDR3. CDR3 amino acids: CSARDSEGDSTDTQYF. The CDR3 nucleotides read TGCAGTGCTAGAGATAGTGAGGGGGATTCCACAGATACGCAGTATTTT.

This clonotype has at least ten counts. The gene calls are TRBV9 and TRBJ2-1, with 13 bases lining up with TRBD2. J gave up 4 bases and V 2 bases, and 3 bases lay outside the gene matches. This CDR3 spans 16 amino acids. Germline assignment: CDR1 SGDLS and CDR2 YYNGEE. Here the CDR3 reads CASSVWTSGSYNEQFF. The CDR3 nucleotides read TGTGCCAGCAGCGTTTGGACTAGCGGGAGTTACAATGAGCAGTTCTTC.

As to this clonotype: The junction departs from germline at one end; a sequencing error may be responsible. V and J are TRBV5-1 and TRBJ2-2; 9 nucleotides match TRBD2. This CDR3 is built from 15 residues. Germline V gene data show CDR1 as SGHRS and CDR2 as YFSETQ. In DNA, the CDR3 is TGCGCCAGCCGCTTACTAGCGGGCGGGACCGGGGAGCTGTTTTTT. It encodes CASRLLAGGTGELFF.

At least ten counts were recorded for this clonotype. The J gene is TRBJ2-1, the V gene TRBV15; the D gene is possibly TRBD1 (6 bases). Between the trimmed V and J ends, which lost 0 bases and 5 bases, there was a span of 8 bases. The CDR3 is 14 amino acids. The germline CDR1 and CDR2 sequences are LNHNV and YYDKDF (reference sequence). CDR3 amino acids: CATSRDGGDNEQFF. The CDR3 DNA reads as TGTGCCACCAGCAGAGATGGGGGCGACAATGAGCAGTTCTTC.

CDR3 nucleotides: TGTGCCAGCAGGGGGGACAGTGCCACCACTGAAGCTTTCTTT. Translated: CASRGDSATTEAFF. This chain uses TRBV2 with TRBJ1-1; 7 nucleotides align to TRBD1. After removal of 6 bases from V and 4 bases from J, the junction contained 8 bases not matched to a gene. Germline loops: CDR1 SNHLY, CDR2 FYNNEI. The CDR3 is made up of 14 amino acids.

This clonotype showed up many times. The junction does not match germline at one end; this may be a read error. The chain joins TRBV6-1 to TRBJ2-1, with a possible D match to TRBD2 (6 bases). The germline V gene has CDR1 MNHNS and CDR2 SASEGT. The CDR3 runs to 12 residues. DNA for the CDR3: TGTGCCAGCAATGAAGAGTATAGCGGCCGCGTCTTC. Translated: CASNEEYSGRVF.

This clonotype was counted only a few times. The chain uses TRBV5-1 and TRBJ2-5, with TRBD1 as a possible D gene (5 bases). V lost 4 bases and J 2 bases, leaving 12 bases between the germline ends. Germline loops: CDR1 SGHRS, CDR2 YFSETQ. The CDR3 contains 14 residues. The CDR3 bases are TGCGCCAGCAGCCATGGGGCGCCACAAGAGACCCAGTACTTC. It specifies CASSHGAPQETQYF.

This clonotype has only a few counts. The chain combines TRBV20-1 with TRBJ2-1, with TRBD2 identical over 10 bases. The CDR3 totals 15 residues. Germline V lookup: CDR1 DFQATT, CDR2 SNEGSKA (reference sequence). Losses at the gene ends were 0 bases for V and 7 bases for J; bases not matched to a gene: 6. CDR3 amino acids: CSARDLAGVRNEQFF. The CDR3 DNA reads TGCAGTGCTAGAGATCTAGCGGGAGTAAGGAATGAGCAGTTCTTC.

V and J are TRBV12-3 or TRBV12-4 and TRBJ2-1, with 7 positions matching TRBD2. J lost 3 bases, V lost 5 bases, and 7 bases had no gene match. The CDR3 runs to 15 residues. CDR3 nucleotides: TGTGCCAGCAGTCCCCCGCCTAGCGGCTACAATGAGCAGTTCTTC. Protein product: CASSPPPSGYNEQFF.

The chain carries TRBV4-3 and TRBJ2-4; TRBD1 or TRBD2 may be the D gene (5 bases each). The V end was cut by 1 base, the J end by 1 base, with 14 bases between. This CDR3 comprises 17 residues. Germline V CDR1 and CDR2: LGHNA, YSLEER. This CDR3 reads CASSQGGRGWAKNIQYF. The CDR3 DNA reads TGCGCCAGCAGCCAAGGGGGACGAGGCTGGGCCAAAAACATTCAGTACTTC.

Turning to this clonotype: Possible read error: a much larger clone is one base away. The chain has TRBV14 and TRBJ2-1, with D perhaps matching TRBD2 (6 bases). Germline assignment: CDR1 SGHDN and CDR2 FVKESK. With 5 bases removed from V and 8 bases from J, the gap between germline ends came to 19 bases. The CDR3 covers 15 residues. The CDR3 loop is CASSYSRYPGDEQFF. In DNA form, the CDR3 reads TGTGCCAGCAGCTACTCACGCTACCCGGGGGATGAGCAGTTCTTC.

V and J are TRBV20-1 and TRBJ1-5; 9 positions agree with TRBD1. V dropped 4 bases and J dropped 6; count of bases not matched to a gene: 4. Germline CDR1 is DFQATT and CDR2 is SNEGSKA (reference sequence). This CDR3 has 13 residues. This CDR3 is CSATGDRVQPQHF. CDR3 bases: TGCAGTGCTACCGGGGACAGGGTTCAGCCCCAGCATTTT.

To note about this clonotype: This may come from a read error, since a much larger clone is one base off. The gene calls are TRBV20-1 and TRBJ2-2, with a weak D call TRBD2 (5 bases). Germline lookup yields CDR1 DFQATT and CDR2 SNEGSKA (reference sequence). The CDR3 consists of 11 residues. The CDR3 region is CSAARAGELSF. DNA for the CDR3: TGCAGTGCGGCAAGGGCCGGGGAGCTGTCTTTT.

The chain couples TRBV10-3 to TRBJ2-7; TRBD2 agrees at 9 bases. Germline V lookup: CDR1 ENHRY, CDR2 SYGVKD. V dropped 10 bases and J dropped 2; count of bases not matched to a gene: 6. The CDR3 extends over 13 amino acids. In DNA form, the CDR3 reads TGTGCCACCCAGACTAGCGGAACCTACGAGCAGTACTTC. Amino acid sequence: CATQTSGTYEQYF.

The CDR3 is CASSSDNLETQYF. CDR3 DNA sequence: TGTGCCAGCAGCTCGGATAATCTTGAGACCCAGTACTTC. This rearrangement joins TRBV7-9 to TRBJ2-5; D remains ambiguous. With 4 bases removed from V and 5 bases from J, the gap between germline ends came to 11 bases. CDR1 and CDR2 (germline): SEHNR, FQNEAQ (reference sequence). The CDR3 has 13 residues.

A remark on this clonotype: A much larger clone lies one base from this, so it may be a read error. The chain has TRBV6-5 and TRBJ2-3, with D unclear. The germline V gene has CDR1 MNHEY and CDR2 SVGAGI. This CDR3 comprises 12 residues. The CDR3, as DNA: TGTGCCAGCAGCGAACGGGCAGATACGCTGTATTTT. This codes for CASSERADTLYF.

This clonotype has a handful of counts. This chain links TRBV4-3 with TRBJ2-1; weak D call: TRBD1 (6 bases). The V gene's germline CDR1 is LGHNA and CDR2 YSLEER. Trimming removed 4 bases from V and 6 bases from J, with 10 bases in between. The CDR3 length is 13 residues. The CDR3 DNA sequence: TGCGCCAGCAGCCGGGCAGGGGTCAATGAGCAGTTCTTC. This codes for CASSRAGVNEQFF.

The genes are TRBV29-1 and TRBJ2-1; no definite D call. Trimming stripped 7 bases from V and 9 bases from J, with 19 bases between. Germline V CDR1 and CDR2: SQVTM, ANQGSEA. The CDR3 contains 13 residues. The CDR3, as DNA: TGCAGCGGTTTTAAGCTCCGTAACGGTGAGCAGTTCTTC. As protein: CSGFKLRNGEQFF.

At least ten counts were recorded for this clonotype. This chain links TRBV7-2 with TRBJ2-2; D not certain. Trimming stripped 5 bases from V and 6 bases from J, with 10 bases between. This CDR3 is 13 amino acids long. Germline V CDR1 and CDR2: SGHTA, FQGNSA. CDR3 residues: CASSRVLPGELFF. Here the CDR3 DNA reads TGTGCCAGCAGCCGGGTTCTTCCCGGGGAGCTGTTTTTT.